This T cell receptor beta chain came from a study of CD8 T cells in Susac syndrome (dated by TCRdb to between 2019 and 2020). Notes on the research overall: The study used repertoire sequencing to test whether antigen drove CD8+ T cell activation and differentiation in Susac syndrome.

Study-wide findings and limitations: The TCR sequencing and HLA analysis was acknowledged to have included a relatively small number of individuals.

Note on this clonotype: Its recognized antigen is unknown. Within one base of it there is no much larger clone, and no base qualities were kept.

Clipping removes 5 bases from V and 4 bases from J, with 8 as the unmatched junction base count. Based on the germline V gene (reference sequence), the CDR1 and CDR2 sequences are DFQATT and SNEGSKA. The cysteine opens and the phenylalanine closes a CDR3 of 14 amino acids. Only the CDR3 part of the read is kept: 42 bases, read in frame from the first base. Peripheral blood CD8+ and CD4+ T cells from healthy donors, Susac syndrome patients and multiple sclerosis patients were profiled by high-throughput TCR beta sequencing. Treatment-naive patients with stable or active relapsing-remitting disease fulfilling revised McDonald criteria were used as multiple sclerosis controls. CD8+ TEMRA cells were enriched by FACS, while bulk CD8+ and CD4+ T cells were purified by magnetic negative isolation. Blood was collected in EDTA tubes and processed within 24 hours, with PBMCs isolated through density gradient centrifugation. PBMCs intended for TCR sequencing were cryopreserved in liquid nitrogen and were subsequently thawed in a 37 degrees C water bath. The sorted or isolated CD4+, CD8+ and CD8+ TEMRA cells had a purity of 90% or higher.

RNA was extracted with the RNeasy kit and about 0.45 to 1 ug was reverse transcribed using random hexamers. The immunoSEQ multiplex PCR assay, which covers 54 Vbeta and 13 Jbeta segments, was used to amplify TCR beta CDR3 regions. PCR amplification bias was corrected using a synthetic template baseline for primer optimization and computational correction. In the original analysis: Only productive sequences were kept, with reads annotated to V, D and J genes according to IMGT and analyzed in immunoSEQ Analyzer. Clonality was calculated as one minus the Shannon entropy normalized by log2 of the number of productive unique sequences. Public and private clones were assessed among the 100 most prevalent clones of each patient and control. Clones were defined as Susac-specific if absent from the healthy and MS cohorts, from 1052 published viral clones and from other ImmuneACCESS disease sequences. TCRdb reprocessing: public reads trimmed at Q25 with fastp, clones called with MiXCR, in-frame beta chains kept. Rows with one shared CDR3 protein collapse into an entry with the most common genes and DNA. TCRdb, not the original authors, processed these V and J calls. This sample comprises more than 90,000 distinct CDR3 sequences, around 94% of them detected only once. Of the sample, approximately 0.097% is held by the ten largest clones.

Specimen: CD4+ T cells from PBMCs. The sequence is built from TRBV20-1 and TRBJ2-1, and 7 junctional nucleotides match TRBD1. This receptor was identified in a human donor with multiple sclerosis. CDR3 protein: CSAVRDSEYNEQFF. DNA sequence: TGCAGTGCTGTCCGGGACAGCGAGTACAATGAGCAGTTCTTC.